The 9 T cell receptor beta chains below all came from one sample that was sequenced in a study of beta chain features in type 1 diabetes. Expressed TCRB transcripts were sequenced because the entire RNA isolate underwent reverse transcription. Assay used: immunoSEQ multiplex PCR; TCRdb lists only in-frame clones, some missing. The table lists 390,000 or so clones, more than 11% of them singletons, with around 0.039% in the top ten. The sample taken for sequencing was naive CD4+ T cells from blood. The receptors were gathered from a man younger than 45 in good health.

This clone was observed a handful of times. The chain employs TRBV2 and TRBJ2-4; D is unclear. V was clipped by 6 bases and J by 4 bases, with 4 bases between them. CDR1 and CDR2 from the germline V gene are SNHLY and FYNNEI. This CDR3 has 11 residues. This CDR3 is CASSYKNIQYF. The CDR3 nucleotides read TGTGCCAGCAGCTATAAAAACATTCAGTACTTC.

The chain carries TRBV6-5 and TRBJ2-5; D is ambiguous. CDR3 length: 13 amino acids. Germline lookup yields CDR1 MNHEY and CDR2 SVGAGI. Trimming took off 2 bases at V and 3 bases at J, with 7 bases between the two ends. The CDR3 loop is CASSYGSKETQYF. The CDR3 bases are TGTGCCAGCAGTTACGGTTCAAAAGAGACCCAGTACTTC.

This rearrangement joins TRBV27 to TRBJ2-5, with a possible D match to TRBD2 (6 bases). With 5 bases removed from V and 3 bases from J, the gap between germline ends came to 13 bases. The CDR3 is 14 amino acids. Germline V gives CDR1 MNHEY, CDR2 SMNVEV (reference sequence). The CDR3 region is CASSLGGYEETQYF. CDR3 DNA sequence: TGTGCCAGCAGTCTAGGAGGGTACGAAGAGACCCAGTACTTC.

This rearrangement joins TRBV7-9 to TRBJ2-7, with D hard to call. The ends were cut back, 5 bases at V and 6 bases at J, with 14 bases in the middle. This CDR3 spans 13 amino acids. The germline V gene encodes CDR1 SEHNR and CDR2 FQNEAQ (reference sequence). The CDR3 protein is CASSQGPLGEQYF. The DNA for the CDR3 is TGTGCCAGCAGCCAAGGACCCCTTGGCGAGCAGTACTTC.

The chain combines TRBV10-3 with TRBJ2-7; D may be TRBD1 or TRBD2 (5 bases each). Germline V gene lookup returns CDR1 ENHRY and CDR2 SYGVKD. This CDR3 spans 11 amino acids. V gave up 10 bases and J gave up 3 bases, with 10 bases separating them. This CDR3 reads CATRDGYEQYV. In nucleotides, the CDR3 is TGTGCCACCCGGGACGGCTACGAGCAGTACGTC.

The chain joins TRBV6-4 to TRBJ2-7; D is unclear. CDR3 length equals 17 residues. Germline V gives CDR1 MRHNA, CDR2 SNTAGT. Trimming cost V 0 bases and J 3 bases, with 18 bases left between them. CDR3: CASSDSMRKVFVYEQYV. DNA of the CDR3: TGTGCCAGCAGTGACTCGATGCGTAAGGTTTTCGTCTACGAGCAGTACGTC.

This clone was seen only a few times. The rearrangement joins TRBV11-2 to TRBJ2-1, with D tentatively TRBD2 (5 bases). Germline V lookup: CDR1 SGHAT, CDR2 FQNNGV. Trimming shortened V by 4 bases and J by 12 bases, and 19 bases separated the two germline ends. The CDR3 runs to 14 residues. The CDR3 DNA follows: TGTGCCAGCAGCTCCACCACGACCCAAAGCGGGCAGTTCTTC. Protein sequence: CASSSTTTQSGQFF.

V is TRBV7-9 and J is TRBJ1-5, with TRBD1 as a possible D gene (5 bases). Deletions cut 1 base from V and 6 bases from J, with 10 bases between. CDR1 and CDR2 (germline): SEHNR, FQNEAQ (reference sequence). The CDR3 runs 14 residues. The CDR3 reads CASSLEGRGQPQHF. Written as DNA, the CDR3 is TGTGCCAGCAGCTTAGAAGGGAGGGGTCAGCCCCAGCATTTT.

The rearrangement joins TRBV10-3 to TRBJ2-7; possibly TRBD2 for D (6 bases). The CDR3 runs to 17 residues. CDR1 ENHRY and CDR2 SYGVKD come from the germline V gene. The V end was cut by 0 bases, the J end by 2 bases, with 17 bases between. DNA of the CDR3: TGTGCCATCAGTGAGTCTCCCCCGGGACTCCGAACCTACGAGCAGTACTTC. Protein: CAISESPPGLRTYEQYF.